This T cell receptor (beta chain) was captured by sequencing in a study of read filtering for tumor transcriptome and immune sequencing. This clonotype was counted many times. The germline V gene encodes CDR1 MNHEY and CDR2 SVGEGT. The CDR3 length is 16 residues. Trimming stripped 4 bases from V and 2 bases from J, with 15 bases between. The library was built from about 400 ng RNA with molecular barcoded adaptors for alpha/delta and beta/gamma chains. A single record per CDR3 protein comes from TCRdb applying MiXCR to the reads. The table lists around 130,000 distinct CDR3 sequences, around 14% of them singletons, with 6.5% to 9% in the top ten.

The chain combines TRBV6-2 or TRBV6-3 with TRBJ2-1, with D possibly matching TRBD2 (5 bases). This clonotype originated in a donor aged 40 or over with multiple myeloma. Sequencing was carried out using a population of CD138-negative cells sorted from bone marrow. The CDR3 sequence is CASSLGRKVPYNEQFF. The CDR3 DNA sequence: TGTGCCAGCAGTTTGGGGAGAAAGGTCCCCTACAATGAGCAGTTCTTC.